This T cell receptor beta chain appears in the sequencing data of a study of T cells in Graves' hyperthyroidism and ophthalmopathy. The V segment lost 1 base and the J segment 7 bases; nucleotides outside the gene matches: 8. The CDR3 totals 16 residues. The V gene's germline CDR1 is MNHEY and CDR2 SVGAGI. What was amplified from RNA transcripts were TCR beta CDR3 regions. HTBI primers drove first-round RT-PCR of the TCR CDR3. TCRdb used MiXCR to reprocess the multiplex PCR reads, holding one entry per CDR3 protein. The sample includes a few hundred thousand distinct CDR3 sequences, under 20% of them seen just once. This clonotype has at least ten counts. The antigen remains unidentified. Study conclusions and caveats: Blood also showed most of the thyroid clonotypes that were expanded above 0.001.

The sample comprised blood. The V call is TRBV6-5, the J call TRBJ1-2, with TRBD1 matching over 11 bases. This receptor was obtained from a woman aged 18-29 years with Graves' hyperthyroidism. The CDR3 here is CASSYLSRDRGAGYTF. The CDR3 DNA follows: TGTGCCAGCAGTTACTTAAGCCGGGACAGGGGGGCTGGCTACACCTTC.